This TCR beta chain originates from a study of OX40 agonist ivuxolimab in advanced cancers. For the study at large: Patients were treated with ivuxolimab, an agonistic anti-OX40 (CD134) antibody.

Using immunoSEQ multiplex PCR, the repertoire was profiled, and TCRdb retains in-frame clones only, with some absent. The sample holds 55,000 to 85,000 clones, roughly 85% seen once. Autoimmune disease history or systemic immunosuppression was exclusionary. V was trimmed by 8 bases and J by 0 bases, leaving 11 bases between them. The CDR3 has 15 amino acids. The germline V gene encodes CDR1 MNHEY and CDR2 SVGAGI. This specimen was CD4+ or CD8+ T cells sorted from blood, taken in a trial of the OX40 agonist ivuxolimab. This clonotype was obtained from an adult with an advanced solid tumor such as melanoma, head and neck, liver or kidney cancer. The chain has TRBV6-5 and TRBJ2-6; D remains ambiguous. The chain's CDR3 is CASGRISSGANVLTF. CDR3 coding DNA: TGTGCCAGCGGGCGGATTAGCTCTGGGGCCAACGTCCTGACTTTC.